Below are 21 T cell receptor beta chains sequenced from a single sample in a study of Ad26.COV2.S vaccination and SARS-CoV-2 variants. Treatment: around 19 received Ad26.COV2.S at low or high dose, single or two shots; several received placebo; per-sample allocation not given. Repertoires come from day 63 after the first vaccine or placebo injection. The table came from immunoSEQ multiplex PCR; TCRdb's copy has only in-frame clones and leaves some out. This sample has about 480,000 clones, with approximately 90% found just once. This specimen consisted of peripheral blood, obtained in a trial of Ad26.COV2.S vaccine versus placebo. The receptors come from a person between 18 and 59 years old who received the Ad26.COV2.S COVID-19 vaccine or a placebo.

The rearrangement links TRBV18 to TRBJ1-1; D is uncertain. Trimming cost V 2 bases and J 1 base, with 11 bases left between them. The CDR3 extends over 15 amino acids. From germline, CDR1 is KGHSH and CDR2 LQKENI. CDR3 region: CASSPSANRNTEAFF. In nucleotides, the CDR3 is TGTGCCAGCTCACCATCGGCCAACCGGAACACTGAAGCTTTCTTT.

The genes are TRBV7-2 and TRBJ2-2, with D tentatively TRBD1 or TRBD2 (5 bases each). CDR3 length: 15 amino acids. Germline-derived CDR1 and CDR2 are SGHTA and FQGNSA. V was clipped by 5 bases and J by 5 bases, with 15 bases between them. Here the CDR3 reads CASSLDGTETGELFF. For the CDR3, the DNA is TGTGCCAGCAGCCTCGACGGGACGGAAACCGGGGAGCTGTTTTTT.

V usage is TRBV5-1 and J usage is TRBJ1-2; D is undetermined. The CDR3 spans 15 residues. Germline V CDR1 and CDR2: SGHRS, YFSETQ. V dropped 0 bases and J dropped 0 bases, with 9 bases sitting between them. CDR3 coding DNA: TGCGCCAGCAGCTTGGTTGGCGCAGCTAACTATGGCTACACCTTC. This codes for CASSLVGAANYGYTF.

The chain recombines TRBV18 with TRBJ1-2; D unclear. This CDR3 has 15 residues. Germline values: CDR1 KGHSH, CDR2 LQKENI. With 6 bases removed from V and 2 bases from J, the gap between germline ends came to 16 bases. CDR3 sequence reads: CASSPAGNVNYGYTF. The CDR3 DNA reads TGTGCCAGCTCGCCCGCGGGGAATGTCAACTATGGCTACACCTTC.

The chain recombines TRBV3-1 (or the pseudogene TRBV3-2) with TRBJ2-5; D is ambiguous. Germline V gene sequence: CDR1 LGHDT, CDR2 YNNKEL (reference sequence). The CDR3 contains 15 residues. Trimming stripped 2 bases from V and 2 bases from J, with 12 bases between. Here the CDR3 DNA reads TGTGCCAGCAGCCAACAACGACTGAGGCAAGAGACCCAGTACTTC. It yields the protein CASSQQRLRQETQYF.

This chain uses TRBV14 with TRBJ2-5; D not certain. There are 14 residues in the CDR3. Per the germline V gene, CDR1 is SGHDN and CDR2 is FVKESK. Trimming cost V 0 bases and J 7 bases, with 12 bases left between them. The CDR3 region is CASSQDGLLRTQYF. CDR3 in DNA: TGTGCCAGCAGCCAAGATGGCCTGCTTCGGACCCAGTACTTC.

This clone appeared a single time. This chain links TRBV7-2 with TRBJ2-1, with TRBD2 matching 12 bases. The germline V gene has CDR1 SGHTA and CDR2 FQGNSA. The CDR3 extends over 16 amino acids. Trimming removed 5 bases from V and 9 bases from J; junction bases left unmatched: 11. CDR3 nucleotide sequence: TGTGCCAGCAGCCCGGCACTAGCGGGAGGTTCTGGTGAGCAGTTCTTC. Encoded protein: CASSPALAGGSGEQFF.

The chain has TRBV18 and TRBJ1-2; D remains unclear. Germline CDR1 KGHSH, CDR2 LQKENI. V shed 4 bases and J shed 7 bases, with 16 bases lying between them. The CDR3 sequence is 14 residues long. The CDR3: CASSLVSREGGYTF. In DNA, the CDR3 is TGTGCCAGCTCACTGGTATCGAGGGAGGGTGGCTACACCTTC.

This clone was counted once. The chain is built from TRBV28 and TRBJ1-4, with TRBD1 matching over 9 bases. Per the germline V gene, CDR1 is MDHEN and CDR2 is SYDVKM. Trimming removed 4 bases from V and 10 bases from J; junction bases left unmatched: 13. The CDR3 spans 16 residues. The CDR3 reads CASSSPGTGISGKLFF. In nucleotides, the CDR3 is TGTGCCAGCAGTTCCCCCGGGACAGGGATCTCCGGAAAACTGTTTTTT.

The chain uses TRBV19 and TRBJ2-5; the D gene is possibly TRBD1 (5 bases). This CDR3 comprises 13 residues. Trimming took off 6 bases at V and 5 bases at J, with 13 bases between the two ends. CDR1 and CDR2 (germline): LNHDA, SQIVND (reference sequence). The CDR3 region has the DNA TGTGCCAGTAGGACGAGACCAGGGGAGACCCAGTACTTC. Amino acid sequence: CASRTRPGETQYF.

The chain has TRBV5-6 and TRBJ2-1, with 12 nucleotides matching TRBD2. V shed 0 bases and J 6 bases; nucleotides not matched to a gene: 7. The CDR3 has 17 residues. Germline assignment: CDR1 SGHDT and CDR2 YYEEEE. Written as DNA, the CDR3 is TGTGCCAGCAGCTTGGAACGCCTAGCGGGAGGGCCCAATGAGCAGTTCTTC. It is translated as CASSLERLAGGPNEQFF.

The chain is built from TRBV5-6 and TRBJ2-1; 9 bases are a match to TRBD1. The germline CDR1 and CDR2 sequences are SGHDT and YYEEEE. Unmatched junction bases numbered 5, after V lost 5 bases and J lost 8 bases. The CDR3 spans 13 residues. Written as DNA, the CDR3 is TGTGCCAGCAGGCCTACAGGGGGCGATGAGCAGTTCTTC. Protein product: CASRPTGGDEQFF. Full variable domain (missing parts from reference TRBV5-6 and TRBJ2-1): DAGVTQSPTHLIKTRGQQVTLRCSPKSGHDTVSWYQQALGQGPQFIFQYYEEEERQRGNFPDRFSGHQFPNYSSELNVNALLLGDSALYLCASRPTGGDEQFFGPGTRLTVL.

The V gene is TRBV9, the J gene TRBJ1-6; 12 bases line up with TRBD1. V shed 3 bases, J shed 13 bases, and the junction held 11 bases outside the gene matches. The germline gives CDR1 SGDLS, CDR2 YYNGEE. This CDR3 has 16 residues. This CDR3 is CASSASGTGGPLPLHF. CDR3 DNA sequence: TGTGCCAGCAGCGCCTCCGGGACAGGGGGCCCCCTTCCCCTCCACTTT.

The V call is TRBV27, the J call TRBJ1-2; 12 positions agree with TRBD1. J gave up 8 bases and V 3 bases, and 4 bases lay outside the gene matches. The CDR3 has 14 residues. The V gene's germline CDR1 is MNHEY and CDR2 SMNVEV (reference sequence). The CDR3 DNA follows: TGTGCCAGCAGTTTTCGGGACAGGGGGCAGGGCTACACCTTC. Residues: CASSFRDRGQGYTF.

V is TRBV5-1 and J is TRBJ1-1; D may be TRBD1 (5 bases). Trimming took 4 bases from V and 5 from J, leaving 9 bases between them. Germline V gene data show CDR1 as SGHRS and CDR2 as YFSETQ. This CDR3 is 12 amino acids long. The CDR3 sequence is CASSDGGTEAFF. CDR3 DNA: TGCGCCAGCAGCGACGGGGGGACTGAAGCTTTCTTT.

The rearrangement uses TRBV5-4 and TRBJ2-7, with 8 bases fitting TRBD2. This CDR3 has 14 residues. Germline values: CDR1 SGHNT, CDR2 YYREEE (reference sequence). Trimming took 4 bases from V and 6 from J; bases not matched to a gene: 9. CDR3 sequence (DNA): TGTGCCAGCAGCGTGGCGGGGGGAGCTCGCGAGCAGTACTTC. It codes for CASSVAGGAREQYF.

The chain carries TRBV12-3 or TRBV12-4 and TRBJ1-1; D ambiguous. The CDR3 is 13 amino acids. V was shortened by 6 bases and J by 1 base, with 9 bases between the two germline ends. The CDR3, as DNA: TGTGCCAGCAGAATTACAGCGAACACTGAAGCTTTCTTT. Its protein is CASRITANTEAFF.

J is TRBJ2-2 and V is TRBV19; D is undetermined. The CDR3 sequence is 11 residues long. The V end lost 3 bases, the J end lost 6 bases, and 2 bases lay between the germline ends. The germline CDR1 and CDR2 sequences are LNHDA and SQIVND (reference sequence). The CDR3 loop is CASSISGELFF. CDR3 in DNA: TGTGCCAGTAGTATCTCCGGGGAGCTGTTTTTT.

V and J are TRBV5-8 and TRBJ2-7, with D possibly being TRBD1 (7 bases). This CDR3 is built from 15 residues. The ends were cut back, 4 bases at V and 2 bases at J, with 16 bases in the middle. The germline CDR1 and CDR2 sequences are SGHTS and YDEGEE. CDR3 nucleotides: TGTGCCAGCAGCGGGGGGACAGCGACGACCTACGAGCAGTACTTC. Amino acids: CASSGGTATTYEQYF.

This chain's CDR3 is CASSFGPYNEQFF. Here the CDR3 DNA reads TGTGCCAGCAGTTTTGGGCCCTACAATGAGCAGTTCTTC. The V and J genes are TRBV12-3 or TRBV12-4 and TRBJ2-1, with no clear D. Trimming stripped 3 bases from V and 2 bases from J, with 5 bases between. The CDR3 has 13 residues.

The V call is TRBV3-1 (or the pseudogene TRBV3-2), the J call TRBJ2-7; 10 nucleotides align to TRBD1. Losses at the gene ends were 3 bases for V and 7 bases for J; bases not matched to a gene: 6. The CDR3 has 14 residues. Germline V CDR1 and CDR2: LGHDT, YNNKEL (reference sequence). The CDR3 DNA reads TGTGCCAGCAGCCAGCAGACAGGGGGCTATGAGCAGTACTTC. It translates to CASSQQTGGYEQYF.